The 25 T cell receptor beta chains below come from one sample, sequenced in a study of HIV-infected patients and healthy controls. MiXCR was run by TCRdb on the 5' RACE reads, yielding one entry per CDR3 protein. The data hold tens of thousands of distinct CDR3 sequences, with about 16% observed a single time. Sequenced input: CD4+ T cells from blood. Source of these receptors: a human donor in good health.

This sequence joins TRBV5-5 and TRBJ2-5; perhaps TRBD2 as D (7 bases). V was pared by 0 bases and J by 1 base, with 16 bases between. The CDR3 has 17 residues. Germline V CDR1 and CDR2: SGHKS, YYEKEE (reference sequence). The CDR3 DNA reads TGTGCCAGCAGCTTGGTTCCCGCGGGGGCCCCCCAAGAGACCCAGTACTTC. As protein: CASSLVPAGAPQETQYF.

Ten or more counts support this clonotype. The chain combines TRBV14 with TRBJ1-2; no definite D call. This CDR3 spans 15 amino acids. V was pared by 0 bases and J by 4 bases, with 12 bases between. Germline V gene data show CDR1 as SGHDN and CDR2 as FVKESK. The CDR3: CASSQDGRLSYGYTF. The CDR3 region has the DNA TGTGCCAGCAGCCAAGATGGGCGGCTAAGCTATGGCTACACCTTC.

This clonotype was counted a few times. V gene TRBV28 combines with J gene TRBJ1-1; 10 nucleotides line up with TRBD1. The trim removed 6 bases at V and 2 bases at J, leaving 6 bases unmatched. The CDR3 extends over 15 amino acids. Germline-derived CDR1 and CDR2 are MDHEN and SYDVKM. The CDR3 reads CASRGTGAPNTEAFF. CDR3 in DNA: TGTGCCAGCAGGGGGACAGGGGCCCCCAACACTGAAGCTTTCTTT.

The J gene is TRBJ2-7, the V gene TRBV6-2 or TRBV6-3, with D tentatively TRBD2 (5 bases). V lost 5 bases and J 7 bases, leaving 12 bases between the germline ends. This CDR3 is 12 amino acids long. Germline-derived CDR1 and CDR2 are MNHEY and SVGEGT. The CDR3 here is CASSTGLWEQYF. The CDR3 DNA is TGTGCCAGCAGTACGGGGTTGTGGGAGCAGTACTTC.

This clonotype showed up just a few times. This chain connects TRBV6-1 to TRBJ2-2, with D perhaps matching TRBD1 or TRBD2 (6 bases each). Trimming removed 7 bases from V and 6 bases from J, with 24 bases in between. The CDR3 totals 17 residues. Germline V gene sequence: CDR1 MNHNS, CDR2 SASEGT. CDR3 region: CASTLEWGAGFAGELFF. CDR3 coding DNA: TGTGCCAGCACCCTCGAATGGGGGGCGGGGTTCGCCGGGGAGCTGTTTTTT.

The chain has TRBV7-2 and TRBJ2-1; 9 nucleotides align to TRBD2. J lost 4 bases, V lost 2 bases, and 12 bases had no gene match. CDR3 length: 18 residues. The germline CDR1 and CDR2 sequences are SGHTA and FQGNSA. The CDR3 region has the DNA TGTGCCAGCAGCTTAAGGCCGCGACTAGCGGATTATTACAATGAGCAGTTCTTC. Its protein product is CASSLRPRLADYYNEQFF.

The sample holds a few counts of this clonotype. The chain uses TRBV4-3 and TRBJ2-7, with 8 bases matching TRBD2. The CDR3 runs 16 residues. Germline loops: CDR1 LGHNA, CDR2 YSLEER. Losses at the gene ends were 3 bases for V and 0 bases for J; bases not matched to a gene: 7. The CDR3 DNA reads TGCGCCAGCAGCCAGGCATTTAGCGGGACCTCCTACGAGCAGTACTTC. Its protein is CASSQAFSGTSYEQYF.

The table lists this clonotype with a few counts. This sequence joins TRBV7-2 and TRBJ2-7, with 7 nucleotides matching TRBD2. Germline V gene data show CDR1 as SGHTA and CDR2 as FQGNSA. The CDR3 loop spans 14 amino acids. Germline trimming cut 2 bases from V and 5 bases from J; bases unmatched to any gene: 6. The CDR3, as DNA: TGTGCCAGCAGCTTAATGGGCGGGGGAGACGAGCAGTACTTC. Residues: CASSLMGGGDEQYF.

The chain recombines TRBV19 with TRBJ1-5; weak D call: TRBD1 (6 bases). CDR3 length equals 15 residues. From germline, CDR1 is LNHDA and CDR2 SQIVND (reference sequence). Trimming took 6 bases from V and 1 from J, leaving 13 bases between them. The CDR3 bases are TGTGCCAGTAGCCCCCAGGGGCAGAGCAATCAGCCCCAGCATTTT. Amino acid sequence: CASSPQGQSNQPQHF.

The chain employs TRBV20-1 and TRBJ2-3; 10 bases are a match to TRBD2. CDR3 length: 14 residues. V shed 2 bases, J shed 4 bases, and the junction held 3 bases outside the gene matches. The V gene's germline CDR1 is DFQATT and CDR2 SNEGSKA (reference sequence). This CDR3 reads CSARLAGVPDTQYF. CDR3 bases: TGCAGTGCTAGACTAGCGGGAGTCCCAGATACGCAGTATTTT.

This clonotype showed up many times. The chain joins TRBV6-1 to TRBJ1-4, with 11 nucleotides matching TRBD1. V was clipped by 6 bases and J by 3 bases; unmatched bases: 3. This CDR3 has 15 amino acids. Germline assignment: CDR1 MNHNS and CDR2 SASEGT. CDR3 protein: CASSGTGGANEKLFF. CDR3 bases: TGTGCCAGCAGCGGGACAGGGGGAGCTAATGAAAAACTGTTTTTT.

The V and J genes are TRBV12-3 or TRBV12-4 and TRBJ2-6, with unresolved D. Trimming pared 7 bases from V and 2 bases from J, leaving 27 bases between. This CDR3 has 20 amino acids. The CDR3 DNA sequence: TGTGCCAGCACCCCCGCCAAGAGCCGGTCTAGTTTTCCTGGGGCCAACGTCCTGACTTTC. As protein: CASTPAKSRSSFPGANVLTF.

This clonotype was detected ten times or more. The chain couples TRBV7-9 to TRBJ2-1; possibly TRBD2 for D (5 bases). The CDR3 spans 14 residues. V was trimmed by 5 bases and J by 6 bases, leaving 14 bases between them. Per germline, CDR1 SEHNR and CDR2 FQNEAQ (reference sequence). DNA of the CDR3: TGTGCCAGCAGCCAAGACTATTCTTTCAATGAGCAGTTCTTC. This gives the protein CASSQDYSFNEQFF.

The V and J genes are TRBV28 and TRBJ2-7; TRBD2 might be the D (5 bases). This CDR3 spans 15 amino acids. Germline V CDR1 and CDR2: MDHEN, SYDVKM. Trimming stripped 3 bases from V and 2 bases from J, with 14 bases between. Here the CDR3 reads CASSFESGMTYEQYF. The CDR3 DNA sequence: TGTGCCAGCAGTTTTGAGTCGGGAATGACCTACGAGCAGTACTTC. Full variable domain (remainder filled in from reference TRBV28 and TRBJ2-7): DVKVTQSSRYLVKRTGEKVFLECVQDMDHENMFWYRQDPGLGLRLIYFSYDVKMKEKGDIPEGYSVSREKKERFSLILESASTNQTSMYLCASSFESGMTYEQYFGPGTRLTVT.

The chain recombines TRBV19 with TRBJ2-3; TRBD2 matches at 9 bases. This CDR3 is 15 amino acids long. V lost 6 bases and J lost 5; bases outside the gene matches: 9. Germline V CDR1 and CDR2: LNHDA, SQIVND (reference sequence). The chain's CDR3 is CASSQTSGAIDTQYF. The CDR3 DNA follows: TGTGCCAGTAGCCAGACTAGCGGAGCAATAGATACGCAGTATTTT.

The sample holds a few counts of this clonotype. The chain couples TRBV9 to TRBJ2-3; 7 bases are shared with TRBD2. The CDR3 extends over 16 amino acids. V lost 0 bases and J lost 3; bases outside the gene matches: 7. Germline V CDR1 and CDR2: SGDLS, YYNGEE. The CDR3 DNA follows: TGTGCCAGCAGCGTAGATGCCCAGCGGGGAACAGATACGCAGTATTTT. Residues: CASSVDAQRGTDTQYF. Variable domain in full (rest from reference TRBV9 and TRBJ2-3): DSGVTQTPKHLITATGQRVTLRCSPRSGDLSVYWYQQSLDQGLQFLIQYYNGEERAKGNILERFSAQQFPDLHSELNLSSLELGDSALYFCASSVDAQRGTDTQYFGPGTRLTVL.

The chain uses TRBV20-1 and TRBJ2-1; 9 bases map to TRBD2. Germline-derived CDR1 and CDR2 are DFQATT and SNEGSKA (reference sequence). The ends lost 5 bases at V and 0 bases at J; junction bases unmatched: 8. The CDR3 covers 16 residues. The CDR3 reads CSASPLAGSSYNEQFF. CDR3 DNA: TGCAGTGCTTCTCCCCTAGCGGGGAGCTCCTACAATGAGCAGTTCTTC.

This clonotype turned up a few times. CDR3 DNA: TGCAGTGCTAGAGTGACTAGCGGGAGAACAGGGACGCAGTATTTT. This codes for CSARVTSGRTGTQYF. V gene TRBV20-1 combines with J gene TRBJ2-3; 12 bases agree with TRBD2. Germline CDR1 DFQATT, CDR2 SNEGSKA (reference sequence). The CDR3 sequence is 15 residues long. V dropped 1 base and J dropped 9; count of bases not matched to a gene: 8.

This clonotype has a handful of counts. The chain has TRBV7-8 and TRBJ2-7, with D possibly being TRBD1 (6 bases). Germline CDR1 and CDR2: SGHVS and FQNEAQ. This CDR3 region has 15 residues. V lost 3 bases, J lost 4 bases, and 16 bases lay in between. The CDR3 DNA sequence: TGTGCCAGCAGCTTGAGGGCAGGGGTTGGTTACGAGCAGTACTTC. It specifies CASSLRAGVGYEQYF.

This clonotype was picked up a small number of times. The gene calls are TRBV29-1 and TRBJ2-3, with TRBD2 identical over 12 bases. The CDR3 covers 17 residues. Per germline, CDR1 SQVTM and CDR2 ANQGSEA. The V gene end was trimmed by 5 bases and the J gene end by 4 bases; junction bases not matched to a gene: 13. CDR3 nucleotide sequence: TGCAGCGTTACCGGACTAGCGGGGAGAAGTGATTCAGATACGCAGTATTTT. This codes for CSVTGLAGRSDSDTQYF.

This clonotype has more than one count but fewer than ten. The chain couples TRBV6-1 to TRBJ2-1, with 8 bases fitting TRBD2. The germline V gene encodes CDR1 MNHNS and CDR2 SASEGT. Trimming took 7 bases from V and 10 from J; bases not matched to a gene: 12. CDR3 size: 14 residues. CDR3 sequence: CASISTSVGLEQFF. CDR3 coding DNA: TGTGCCAGCATTTCGACTAGCGTGGGACTCGAGCAGTTCTTC.

This chain links TRBV30 with TRBJ2-5; 15 nucleotides line up with TRBD2. The CDR3 length is 17 residues. After removal of 1 base from V and 4 bases from J, the junction contained 7 bases not matched to a gene. Germline-derived CDR1 and CDR2 are GTSNPN and SVGIG (reference sequence). The CDR3 loop is CAWSEGRTSGRGETQYF. Written as DNA, the CDR3 is TGTGCCTGGAGTGAAGGGAGGACTAGCGGGAGGGGAGAGACCCAGTACTTC.

This sequence joins TRBV13 and TRBJ2-1, with D possibly being TRBD2 (5 bases). The germline V and J ends were trimmed by 5 bases and 0 bases, with 32 bases remaining between them. CDR1 and CDR2 from the germline V gene are PRHDT and FYEKMQ (reference sequence). This CDR3 is built from 22 residues. The CDR3 spells CASSRPPKIPAAGQSSYNEQFF. The CDR3 DNA reads as TGTGCCAGCAGCAGACCGCCGAAGATCCCCGCCGCGGGTCAAAGCTCCTACAATGAGCAGTTCTTC. The full variable domain, rest sourced from reference TRBV13 and TRBJ2-1, is AAGVIQSPRHLIKEKRETATLKCYPIPRHDTVYWYQQGPGQDPQFLISFYEKMQSDKGSIPDRFSAQQFSDYHSELNMSSLELGDSALYFCASSRPPKIPAAGQSSYNEQFFGPGTRLTVL.

This clonotype came up many times. The CDR3 sequence is CASSLGQGADIQYF. DNA for the CDR3: TGTGCCAGCAGCTTAGGACAGGGCGCTGACATTCAGTACTTC. The chain has TRBV7-9 and TRBJ2-4; TRBD1 matches 7 bases. Germline V CDR1 and CDR2: SEHNR, FQNEAQ (reference sequence). This CDR3 region has 14 residues. Trimming cost V 1 base and J 8 bases; bases outside gene matches: 5.

The table lists this clonotype with a count of one. The CDR3: CASSISEPLVREQFF. CDR3 nucleotides: TGTGCCAGCAGTATCTCTGAGCCCCTCGTACGAGAGCAGTTCTTC. This chain joins TRBV6-2 or TRBV6-3 and TRBJ2-1, with no clear D. Germline V gene lookup returns CDR1 MNHEY and CDR2 SVGEGT. This CDR3 contains 15 residues. Trimming pared 5 bases from V and 10 bases from J, leaving 21 bases between.